Below are 11 T cell receptor beta chains sequenced from a single sample in a study of OX40 agonist ivuxolimab in advanced cancers. Generated by immunoSEQ multiplex PCR, the TCRdb table keeps only in-frame clones and is missing some. Altogether tens of thousands of clones are present, around nine tenths being singletons, with the ten largest covering around 0.78%. Sequencing was performed on CD4+ or CD8+ T cells sorted from blood, taken in a trial of the OX40 agonist ivuxolimab. The receptors were gathered from an adult with an advanced solid tumor such as melanoma, head and neck, liver or kidney cancer.

The chain is built from TRBV19 and TRBJ2-7; 7 positions agree with TRBD1. This CDR3 contains 13 residues. V trimming: 3 bases; J trimming: 6 bases; junction bases outside the gene matches: 5. Germline V gene data show CDR1 as LNHDA and CDR2 as SQIVND (reference sequence). The CDR3: CASSIRTGSEQYF. CDR3 in DNA: TGTGCCAGTAGTATCCGGACAGGTAGCGAGCAGTACTTC. Using reference TRBV19 and TRBJ2-7 for the parts outside the CDR3, the full variable domain is DGGITQSPKYLFRKEGQNVTLSCEQNLNHDAMYWYRQDPGQGLRLIYYSQIVNDFQKGDIAEGYSVSREKKESFPLTVTSAQKNPTAFYLCASSIRTGSEQYFGPGTRLTVT.

The V gene is TRBV2, the J gene TRBJ1-5; perhaps TRBD1 as D (5 bases). Trimming shortened V by 0 bases and J by 4 bases, and 13 bases separated the two germline ends. This CDR3 comprises 16 residues. Germline V CDR1 and CDR2: SNHLY, FYNNEI. In DNA, the CDR3 is TGTGCCAGCAGTGAAGCCCACGGCGGGGGGAATCAGCCCCAGCATTTT. Translating it yields CASSEAHGGGNQPQHF.

Only one count was recorded for this clone. The CDR3 spells CASSLSLAVASTDTQYF. CDR3 DNA sequence: TGTGCCAGCAGCTTGTCTCTAGCGGTTGCAAGTACAGATACGCAGTATTTT. V gene TRBV5-4 combines with J gene TRBJ2-3, with 7 bases matching TRBD2. CDR3 length equals 17 residues. J gave up 3 bases and V 1 base, and 11 bases lay outside the gene matches. Germline assignment: CDR1 SGHNT and CDR2 YYREEE (reference sequence).

This clone has just a few counts. The rearrangement uses TRBV19 and TRBJ1-3; D is uncertain. The germline V and J ends were trimmed by 8 bases and 2 bases, with 10 bases remaining between them. This CDR3 has 13 residues. Germline V CDR1 and CDR2: LNHDA, SQIVND (reference sequence). CDR3 nucleotides: TGTGCCAGTTCTCGGGAACCTGGAAACACCATATATTTT. Translation: CASSREPGNTIYF.

The rearrangement joins TRBV12-5 to TRBJ1-1; D is unresolved. The V end was cut by 7 bases, the J end by 3 bases, with 12 bases between. CDR3 length equals 13 residues. Germline assignment: CDR1 LGHNT and CDR2 FRNRAP. The CDR3 DNA follows: TGTGCTAGTGCCAAAGAAGCCTACACTGAAGCTTTCTTT. Protein: CASAKEAYTEAFF.

The CDR3 region has the DNA TGTGCCAGCAGCTTAAGCAGCCTAAACACTGAAGCTTTCTTT. Protein product: CASSLSSLNTEAFF. This chain connects TRBV7-8 to TRBJ1-1, with D unclear. Germline lookup yields CDR1 SGHVS and CDR2 FQNEAQ. Trimming shortened V by 2 bases and J by 2 bases, and 9 bases separated the two germline ends. There are 14 residues in the CDR3.

This chain connects TRBV2 to TRBJ2-5; D uncertain. This CDR3 contains 14 residues. The V gene's germline CDR1 is SNHLY and CDR2 FYNNEI. Deletions cut 3 bases from V and 5 bases from J, with 13 bases between. CDR3 loop: CASSDYLAVETQYF. Written as DNA, the CDR3 is TGTGCCAGCAGTGACTATCTCGCAGTCGAGACCCAGTACTTC.

Only one count was recorded for this clone. V gene TRBV28 combines with J gene TRBJ1-1; 7 nucleotides match TRBD1. V gave up 2 bases and J gave up 1 base; unmatched junction bases: 4. Germline V gene sequence: CDR1 MDHEN, CDR2 SYDVKM. CDR3 length: 15 residues. CDR3 coding DNA: TGTGCCAGCAGTTTAAGTGGGACAGCGAACACTGAAGCTTTCTTT. Amino acids: CASSLSGTANTEAFF. The full variable domain, rest sourced from reference TRBV28 and TRBJ1-1, is DVKVTQSSRYLVKRTGEKVFLECVQDMDHENMFWYRQDPGLGLRLIYFSYDVKMKEKGDIPEGYSVSREKKERFSLILESASTNQTSMYLCASSLSGTANTEAFFGQGTRLTVV.

The table lists this clone with a few counts. This chain connects TRBV5-4 to TRBJ2-7; 12 bases fit TRBD2. The germline gives CDR1 SGHNT, CDR2 YYREEE (reference sequence). Trimming removed 1 base from V and 4 bases from J; junction bases left unmatched: 3. The CDR3 is made up of 15 amino acids. This chain's CDR3 is CASSLSSGRGYEQYF. The CDR3 DNA sequence: TGTGCCAGCAGCTTGTCTAGCGGGAGGGGGTACGAGCAGTACTTC. The variable domain in full, with the rest retrieved from reference TRBV5-4 and TRBJ2-7, is ETGVTQSPTHLIKTRGQQVTLRCSSQSGHNTVSWYQQALGQGPQFIFQYYREEENGRGNFPPRFSGLQFPNYSSELNVNALELDDSALYLCASSLSSGRGYEQYFGPGTRLTVT.

The J gene is TRBJ2-1, the V gene TRBV5-1; TRBD1 matches 7 bases. Germline-derived CDR1 and CDR2 are SGHRS and YFSETQ. The J segment lost 7 bases and the V segment lost 0 bases, leaving 13 bases of the junction unmatched. CDR3 length: 17 residues. DNA for the CDR3: TGCGCCAGCAGCTTGGACCCCCGGGCCCGCAGGGGGAATGAGCAGTTCTTC. Its protein product is CASSLDPRARRGNEQFF.

The rearrangement joins TRBV7-2 to TRBJ1-6, with D maybe TRBD1 (6 bases). Germline assignment: CDR1 SGHTA and CDR2 FQGNSA. The CDR3 contains 14 residues. V lost 7 bases and J 10 bases, leaving 17 bases between the germline ends. CDR3 coding DNA: TGTGCCAGCATGGACGGGGGCACCAGATCACCCCTCCACTTT. Protein: CASMDGGTRSPLHF.